The present TCR beta chain was sequenced within a study of blood T cell repertoires in COVID-19. In the authors' workflow: Amplifying reference gene primers gave estimates of nucleated cell counts. The data were produced by immunoSEQ multiplex PCR, yet TCRdb's version contains in-frame clones alone and is incomplete. That table gives V, J and clone size, and the DNA gave D and trimming. The sample yields 100,000 or so clones, approximately 86% seen once. V lost 6 bases and J lost 7, with 24 bases in between. Germline V gene data show CDR1 as MDHEN and CDR2 as SYDVKM. CDR3 size: 16 residues. Recruitment covered about 26 US areas and drew participants whose ages spanned roughly 18 to 100 years.

This chain connects TRBV28 to TRBJ1-2; D gene unclear. Sequenced material: PBMCs or T cells enriched from blood (not recorded which). The clonotype originates from a woman in her 50s who had recovered from COVID-19. CDR3 protein: CASSGRTPYYSGGYTF. The CDR3 nucleotides read TGTGCCAGCAGCGGGAGGACCCCTTATTATTCCGGTGGCTACACCTTC.